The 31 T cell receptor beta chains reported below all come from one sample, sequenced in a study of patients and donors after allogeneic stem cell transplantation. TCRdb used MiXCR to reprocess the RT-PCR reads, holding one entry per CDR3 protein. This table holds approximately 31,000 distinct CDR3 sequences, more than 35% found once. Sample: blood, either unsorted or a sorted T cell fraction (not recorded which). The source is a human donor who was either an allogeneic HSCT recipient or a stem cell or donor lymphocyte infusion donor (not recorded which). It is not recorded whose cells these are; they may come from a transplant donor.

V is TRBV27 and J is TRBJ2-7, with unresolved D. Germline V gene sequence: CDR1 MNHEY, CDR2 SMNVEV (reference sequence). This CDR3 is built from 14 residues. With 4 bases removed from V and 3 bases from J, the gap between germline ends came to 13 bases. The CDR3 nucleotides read TGTGCCAGCAGTTCTCTCGACACCCTCTACGAGCAGTACGTC. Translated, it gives CASSSLDTLYEQYV.

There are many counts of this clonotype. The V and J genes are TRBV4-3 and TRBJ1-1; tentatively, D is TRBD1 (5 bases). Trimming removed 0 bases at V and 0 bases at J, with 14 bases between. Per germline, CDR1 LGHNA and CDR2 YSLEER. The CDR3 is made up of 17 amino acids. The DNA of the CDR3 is TGCGCCAGCAGCCAAGATCAATCCGCCAGGGTGAACACTGAAGCTTTCTTT. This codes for CASSQDQSARVNTEAFF.

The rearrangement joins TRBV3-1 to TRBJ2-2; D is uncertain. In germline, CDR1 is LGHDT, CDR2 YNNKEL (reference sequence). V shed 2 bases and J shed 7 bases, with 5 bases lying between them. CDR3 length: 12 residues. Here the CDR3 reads CASSQWGGELFF. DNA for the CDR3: TGTGCCAGCAGCCAATGGGGCGGGGAGCTGTTTTTT.

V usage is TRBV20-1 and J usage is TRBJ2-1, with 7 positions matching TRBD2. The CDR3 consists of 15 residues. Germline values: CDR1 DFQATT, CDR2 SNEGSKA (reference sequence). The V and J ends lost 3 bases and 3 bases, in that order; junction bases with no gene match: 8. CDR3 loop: CSARFGASGYNEQFF. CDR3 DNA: TGCAGTGCTAGGTTCGGGGCTAGCGGCTACAATGAGCAGTTCTTC.

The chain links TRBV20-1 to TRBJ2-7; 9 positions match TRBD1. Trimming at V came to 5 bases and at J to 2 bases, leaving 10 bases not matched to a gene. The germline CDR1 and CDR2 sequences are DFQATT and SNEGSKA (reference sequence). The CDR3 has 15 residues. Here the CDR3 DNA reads TGCAGTGCTCAGACCGGGACAGGGAATCCCTACGAGCAGTACGTC. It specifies CSAQTGTGNPYEQYV.

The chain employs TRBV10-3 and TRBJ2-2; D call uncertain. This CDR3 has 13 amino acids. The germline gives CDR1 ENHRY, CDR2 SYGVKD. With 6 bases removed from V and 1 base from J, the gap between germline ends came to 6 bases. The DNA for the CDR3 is TGTGCCATCAGCCCTTTGAACACCGGGGAGCTGTTTTTT. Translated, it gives CAISPLNTGELFF.

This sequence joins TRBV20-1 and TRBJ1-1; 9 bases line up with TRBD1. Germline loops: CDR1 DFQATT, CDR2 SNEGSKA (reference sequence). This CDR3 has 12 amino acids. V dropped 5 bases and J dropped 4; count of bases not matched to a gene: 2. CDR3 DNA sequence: TGCAGTGCTTTGGGACAGGGCACTGAAGCTTTCTTT. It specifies CSALGQGTEAFF.

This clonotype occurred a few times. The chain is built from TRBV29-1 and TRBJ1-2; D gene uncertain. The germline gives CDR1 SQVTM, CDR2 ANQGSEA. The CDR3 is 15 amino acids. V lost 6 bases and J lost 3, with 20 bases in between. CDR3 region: CSVDPFRTGDYGYTF. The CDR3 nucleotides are TGCAGCGTCGATCCATTCCGGACCGGCGACTATGGCTACACCTTC.

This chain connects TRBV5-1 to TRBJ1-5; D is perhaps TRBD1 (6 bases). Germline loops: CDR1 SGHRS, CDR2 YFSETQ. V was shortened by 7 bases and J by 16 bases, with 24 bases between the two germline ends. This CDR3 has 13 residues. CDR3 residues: CASGSVPGQISHF. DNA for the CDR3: TGCGCCAGCGGCTCCGTCCCGGGACAAATAAGCCATTTT.

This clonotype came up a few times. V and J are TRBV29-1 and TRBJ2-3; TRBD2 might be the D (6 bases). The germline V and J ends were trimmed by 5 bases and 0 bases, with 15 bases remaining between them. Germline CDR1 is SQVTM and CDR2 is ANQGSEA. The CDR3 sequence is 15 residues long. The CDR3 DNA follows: TGCAGCGTTCACCGGGACTTCTTTAGCACAGATACGCAGTATTTT. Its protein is CSVHRDFFSTDTQYF.

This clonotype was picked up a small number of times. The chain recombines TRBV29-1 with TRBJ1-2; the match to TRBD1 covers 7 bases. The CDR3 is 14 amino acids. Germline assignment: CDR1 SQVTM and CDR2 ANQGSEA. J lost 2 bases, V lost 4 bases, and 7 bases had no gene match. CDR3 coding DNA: TGCAGCGTTGCCGACGGGACAGTGAACTATGGCTACACCTTC. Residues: CSVADGTVNYGYTF.

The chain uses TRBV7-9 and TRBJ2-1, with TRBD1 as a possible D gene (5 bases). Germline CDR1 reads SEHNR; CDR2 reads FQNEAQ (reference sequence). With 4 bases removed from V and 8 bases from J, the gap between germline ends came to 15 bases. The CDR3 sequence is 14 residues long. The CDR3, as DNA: TGTGCCAGCAGCTATCCGGGCCTAGGGGATGAGCAGTTCTTC. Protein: CASSYPGLGDEQFF.

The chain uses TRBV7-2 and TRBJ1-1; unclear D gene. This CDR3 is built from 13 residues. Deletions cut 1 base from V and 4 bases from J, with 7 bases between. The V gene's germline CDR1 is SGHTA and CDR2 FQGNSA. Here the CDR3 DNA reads TGTGCCAGCAGCTTAGACTGGGGCACTGAAGCTTTCTTT. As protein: CASSLDWGTEAFF.

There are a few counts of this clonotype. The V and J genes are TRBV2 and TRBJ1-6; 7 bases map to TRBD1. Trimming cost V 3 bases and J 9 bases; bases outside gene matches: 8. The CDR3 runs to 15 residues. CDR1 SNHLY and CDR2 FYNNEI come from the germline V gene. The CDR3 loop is CASSEIQGEASPLHF. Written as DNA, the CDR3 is TGTGCCAGCAGTGAGATTCAGGGGGAGGCTTCACCCCTCCACTTT. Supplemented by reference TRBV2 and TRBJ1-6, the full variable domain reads EPEVTQTPSHQVTQMGQEVILRCVPISNHLYFYWYRQILGQKVEFLVSFYNNEISEKSEIFDDQFSVERPDGSNFTLKIRSTKLEDSAMYFCASSEIQGEASPLHFGNGTRLTVT.

CDR3 bases: TGTGCCAGCAGGCCTTCTGGCTTTTCAAGGAACACTGAAGCTTTCTTT. Amino acid sequence: CASRPSGFSRNTEAFF. V gene TRBV12-3 or TRBV12-4 combines with J gene TRBJ1-1; D gene uncertain. Trimming cost V 6 bases and J 1 base, with 18 bases left between them. This CDR3 contains 16 residues.

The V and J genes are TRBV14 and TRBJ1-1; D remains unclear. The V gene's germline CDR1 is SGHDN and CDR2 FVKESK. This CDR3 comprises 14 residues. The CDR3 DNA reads TGTTCTCAAATCTACCGGGGTGGCAAAACTGAAGCTTTCTTT. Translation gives CSQIYRGGKTEAFF.

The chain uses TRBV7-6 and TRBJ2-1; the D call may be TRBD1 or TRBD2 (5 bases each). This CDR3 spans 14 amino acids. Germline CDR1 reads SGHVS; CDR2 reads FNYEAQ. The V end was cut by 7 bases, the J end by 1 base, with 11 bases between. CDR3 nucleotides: TGTGCCAGCACCAGGGACGTATCCTACAATGAGCAGTTCTTC. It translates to CASTRDVSYNEQFF.

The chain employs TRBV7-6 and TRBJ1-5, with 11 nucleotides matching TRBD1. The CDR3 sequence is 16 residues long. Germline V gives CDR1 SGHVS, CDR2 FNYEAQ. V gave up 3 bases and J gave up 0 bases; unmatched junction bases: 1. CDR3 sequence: CASSFGQGASNQPQHF. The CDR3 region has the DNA TGTGCCAGCAGCTTTGGACAGGGGGCTAGCAATCAGCCCCAGCATTTT.

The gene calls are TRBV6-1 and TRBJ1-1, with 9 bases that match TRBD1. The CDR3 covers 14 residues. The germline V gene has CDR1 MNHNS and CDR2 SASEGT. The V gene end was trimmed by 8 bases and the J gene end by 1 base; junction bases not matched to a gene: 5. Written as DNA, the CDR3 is TGTGCCAGCTCCATACAGGGGGCGAACACTGAAGCTTTCTTT. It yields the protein CASSIQGANTEAFF.

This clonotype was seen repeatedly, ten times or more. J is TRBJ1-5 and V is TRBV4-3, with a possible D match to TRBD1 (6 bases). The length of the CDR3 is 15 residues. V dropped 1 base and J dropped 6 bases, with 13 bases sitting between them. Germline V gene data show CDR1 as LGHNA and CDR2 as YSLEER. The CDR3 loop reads CASSQGAGVGQPQHF. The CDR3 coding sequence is TGCGCCAGCAGCCAAGGGGCAGGGGTGGGTCAGCCCCAGCATTTT.

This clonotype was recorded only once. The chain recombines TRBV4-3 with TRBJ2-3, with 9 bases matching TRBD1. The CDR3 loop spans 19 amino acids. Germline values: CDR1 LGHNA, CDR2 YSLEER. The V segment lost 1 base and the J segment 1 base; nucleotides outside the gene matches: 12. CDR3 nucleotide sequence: TGCGCCAGCAGCCAAGGGTGGCGGGACAGGGTTTTTCGCACAGATACGCAGTATTTT. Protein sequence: CASSQGWRDRVFRTDTQYF.

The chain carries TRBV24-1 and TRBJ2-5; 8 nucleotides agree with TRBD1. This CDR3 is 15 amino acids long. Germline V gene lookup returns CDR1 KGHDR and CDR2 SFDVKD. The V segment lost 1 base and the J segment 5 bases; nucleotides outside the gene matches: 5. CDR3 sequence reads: CATSDFQGAGETQYF. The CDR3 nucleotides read TGTGCCACCAGTGATTTTCAGGGGGCGGGGGAGACCCAGTACTTC.

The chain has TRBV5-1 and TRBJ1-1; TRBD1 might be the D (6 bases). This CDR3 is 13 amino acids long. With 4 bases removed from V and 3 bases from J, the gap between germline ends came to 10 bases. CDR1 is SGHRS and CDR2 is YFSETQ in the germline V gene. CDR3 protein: CASSPNRDTEAFF. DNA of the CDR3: TGCGCCAGCAGCCCGAACAGGGACACTGAAGCTTTCTTT.

CDR3 sequence reads: CASSLGRGTDTQYF. In nucleotides, the CDR3 is TGCGCCAGCAGCTTGGGACGCGGCACAGATACGCAGTATTTT. The genes are TRBV5-1 and TRBJ2-3; D is uncertain. The CDR3 loop spans 14 amino acids. From germline, CDR1 is SGHRS and CDR2 YFSETQ. Deletions cut 0 bases from V and 1 base from J, with 6 bases between.

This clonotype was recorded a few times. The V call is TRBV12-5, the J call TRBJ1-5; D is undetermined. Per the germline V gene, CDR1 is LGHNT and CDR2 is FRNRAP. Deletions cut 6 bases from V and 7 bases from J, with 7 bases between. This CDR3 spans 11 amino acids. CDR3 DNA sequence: TGTGCTAGTGGCCCATGGCAGCCCCAGCATTTT. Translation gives CASGPWQPQHF.

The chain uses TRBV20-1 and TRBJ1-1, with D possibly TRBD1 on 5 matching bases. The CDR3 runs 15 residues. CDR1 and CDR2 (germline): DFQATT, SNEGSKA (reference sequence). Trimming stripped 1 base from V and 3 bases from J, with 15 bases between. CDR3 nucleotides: TGCAGTGCTAGAGTTGGGTCGCGAGGGGACACTGAAGCTTTCTTT. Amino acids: CSARVGSRGDTEAFF.

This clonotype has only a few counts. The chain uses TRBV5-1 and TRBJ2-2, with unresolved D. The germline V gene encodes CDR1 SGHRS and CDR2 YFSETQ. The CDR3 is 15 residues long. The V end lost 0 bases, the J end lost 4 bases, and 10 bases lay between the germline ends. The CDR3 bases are TGCGCCAGCAGCTTGGGTCCGGGTTTCACCGGGGAGCTGTTTTTT. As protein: CASSLGPGFTGELFF.

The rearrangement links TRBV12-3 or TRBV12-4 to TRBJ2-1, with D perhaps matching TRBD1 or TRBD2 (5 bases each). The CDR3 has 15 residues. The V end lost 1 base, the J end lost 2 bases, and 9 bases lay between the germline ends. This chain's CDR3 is CASSLGDATYNEQFF. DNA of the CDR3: TGTGCCAGCAGTTTAGGGGACGCAACCTACAATGAGCAGTTCTTC.

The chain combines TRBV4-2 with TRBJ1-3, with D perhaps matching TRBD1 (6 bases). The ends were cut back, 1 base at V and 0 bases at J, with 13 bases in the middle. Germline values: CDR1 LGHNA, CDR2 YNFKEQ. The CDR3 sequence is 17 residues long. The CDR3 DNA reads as TGTGCCAGCAGCCAAGTCGCGGACAGTCGCTCTGGAAACACCATATATTTT. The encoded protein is CASSQVADSRSGNTIYF.

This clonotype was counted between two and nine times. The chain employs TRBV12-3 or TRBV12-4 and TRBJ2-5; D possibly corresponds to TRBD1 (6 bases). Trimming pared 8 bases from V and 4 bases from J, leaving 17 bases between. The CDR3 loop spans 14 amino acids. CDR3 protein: CASRYSMGAETQYF. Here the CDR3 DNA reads TGTGCCAGCCGATACTCAATGGGGGCAGAGACCCAGTACTTC.

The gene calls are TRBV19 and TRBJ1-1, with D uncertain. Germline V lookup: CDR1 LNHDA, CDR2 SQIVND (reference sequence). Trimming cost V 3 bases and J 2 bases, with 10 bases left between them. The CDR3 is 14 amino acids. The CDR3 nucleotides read TGTGCCAGTAGTATCCCGGAAGACAACACTGAAGCTTTCTTT. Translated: CASSIPEDNTEAFF.